The 2 T cell receptor beta chains below come from one sample, sequenced in a study of blood T cell repertoires in COVID-19 (dated by TCRdb to 2019 to 2021). Libraries were constructed by the immunoSEQ multiplex PCR assay. TCRdb took this table from immuneACCESS and kept in-frame rearrangements with V and J called. Such tables lack part of the clones; where checked against another copy, unresolved V genes explain under half of the gap, and the rest is unexplained. The sample table shows about 460,000 clones, and roughly nine tenths are seen once. The biggest ten clones account for 6.5% to 8.5% of the sample. The source material was PBMCs or T cells enriched from blood (not recorded which). All receptors derive from a woman aged 60-75 years who had recovered from COVID-19.

The rearrangement uses TRBV13 and TRBJ2-2; 7 bases line up with TRBD2. The trim removed 3 bases at V and 0 bases at J, leaving 1 base unmatched. Germline V lookup: CDR1 PRHDT, CDR2 FYEKMQ (reference sequence). The CDR3 has 15 residues. CDR3: CASSLGLSNTGELFF. As DNA, the CDR3 is TGTGCCAGCAGCTTGGGACTATCGAACACCGGGGAGCTGTTTTTT.

This sequence joins TRBV30 and TRBJ2-1; D gene ambiguous. CDR1 and CDR2 from the germline V gene are GTSNPN and SVGIG (reference sequence). The CDR3 has 12 residues. V lost 3 bases and J 11 bases, leaving 14 bases between the germline ends. The CDR3 loop is CAWSAATSQQFF. The CDR3 DNA reads as TGTGCCTGGAGCGCCGCCACAAGTCAGCAGTTCTTC.